This T cell receptor beta chain came from a study of blood T cell repertoires in COVID-19. Individuals drawn from under 30 US areas were about 18 to 90 years old. Recovered Cohort 3 donors showed two negative PCRs, clearance, or symptom resolution. TCRdb's copy holds only in-frame clones and misses some; the assay was immunoSEQ multiplex PCR. This sample yields approximately 300,000 clones, of which around 86% are seen a single time; about 5% belongs to the top ten. Germline V gene lookup returns CDR1 MGHRA and CDR2 YSYEKL. J gave up 2 bases and V 5 bases, and 3 bases lay outside the gene matches. The CDR3 contains 13 residues.

Sequences were obtained from PBMCs or T cells enriched from blood (not recorded which). The TCR comes from a man in his 60s who had recovered from COVID-19. V is TRBV4-1 and J is TRBJ2-7; TRBD2 matches at 7 bases. The CDR3 loop is CASSTREAYEQYF. CDR3 sequence (DNA): TGCGCCAGCAGCACCCGGGAGGCCTACGAGCAGTACTTC.